The 26 T cell receptor beta chains below all came from one sample that was sequenced in a study of blood T cell repertoires in COVID-19. Clones were read by immunoSEQ multiplex PCR, and TCRdb kept only the in-frame ones, dropping some. The sample lists hundreds of thousands of clones, around 90% occurring once. Sequenced input: PBMCs or T cells enriched from blood (not recorded which). The source is a woman in her fifties or sixties who had recovered from COVID-19.

J is TRBJ2-4 and V is TRBV7-9; 8 nucleotides match TRBD2. From germline, CDR1 is SEHNR and CDR2 FQNEAQ (reference sequence). After removal of 6 bases from V and 5 bases from J, the junction contained 6 bases not matched to a gene. The CDR3 is 14 residues long. DNA for the CDR3: TGTGCCAGCAGTCCCGGGGGGGGCGAAAACATTCAGTACTTC. Protein product: CASSPGGGENIQYF.

This chain connects TRBV5-6 to TRBJ1-5; weak D call: TRBD1 (6 bases). Germline assignment: CDR1 SGHDT and CDR2 YYEEEE. With 4 bases removed from V and 7 bases from J, the gap between germline ends came to 18 bases. The CDR3 loop spans 15 amino acids. In DNA, the CDR3 is TGTGCCAGCAGCCAGGCGAGTAACAGGGAACAGCCCCAGCATTTT. The encoded protein is CASSQASNREQPQHF.

This rearrangement joins TRBV7-2 to TRBJ1-4; D gene unclear. CDR3 length: 15 residues. Trimming removed 5 bases at V and 2 bases at J, with 12 bases between. Germline assignment: CDR1 SGHTA and CDR2 FQGNSA. This CDR3 reads CASSPNYGTNEKLFF. Here the CDR3 DNA reads TGTGCCAGCAGCCCGAATTACGGGACTAATGAAAAACTGTTTTTT.

The rearrangement uses TRBV5-4 and TRBJ2-7; 7 bases are a match to TRBD2. The CDR3 runs to 18 residues. Unmatched junction bases numbered 16, after V lost 1 base and J lost 3 bases. Germline V gene data show CDR1 as SGHNT and CDR2 as YYREEE (reference sequence). The CDR3 here is CASSLFGSGSGSVYEQYF. The CDR3 DNA reads TGTGCCAGCAGCTTGTTCGGGTCGGGTAGCGGGTCGGTCTACGAGCAGTACTTC.

This sequence joins TRBV5-1 and TRBJ2-7; D call uncertain. Germline V lookup: CDR1 SGHRS, CDR2 YFSETQ. V was pared by 0 bases and J by 0 bases, with 7 bases between. The CDR3 loop spans 14 amino acids. Here the CDR3 DNA reads TGCGCCAGCAGCTTGGGAGGAAGCTCCTACGAGCAGTACTTC. This translates into CASSLGGSSYEQYF.

The J gene is TRBJ1-2, the V gene TRBV5-6, with 12 bases fitting TRBD1. The CDR3 is 16 amino acids. V gave up 0 bases and J gave up 7 bases; unmatched junction bases: 7. The germline gives CDR1 SGHDT, CDR2 YYEEEE. DNA of the CDR3: TGTGCCAGCAGCTTGGGACCGGGACAGGGGGCATTTGGCTACACCTTC. It yields the protein CASSLGPGQGAFGYTF.

This chain's CDR3 is CASSYLGGSGRKEGEQFF. For the CDR3, the DNA is TGTGCCAGCAGTTATTTAGGCGGAAGCGGGAGAAAGGAGGGTGAGCAGTTCTTC. The genes are TRBV6-2 or TRBV6-3 and TRBJ2-1; 8 bases are shared with TRBD2. The length of the CDR3 is 18 residues. V shed 3 bases and J 9 bases; nucleotides not matched to a gene: 19. Germline CDR1 is MNHEY and CDR2 is SVGEGT.

This chain uses TRBV7-3 with TRBJ2-2; weak D call: TRBD1 (5 bases). The germline V gene encodes CDR1 SGHTA and CDR2 FQGTGA. V was pared by 0 bases and J by 8 bases, with 10 bases between. CDR3 size: 14 residues. This chain's CDR3 is CASSLTTVAGELFF. Written as DNA, the CDR3 is TGTGCCAGCAGCTTAACGACAGTTGCTGGGGAGCTGTTTTTT.

The chain recombines TRBV5-6 with TRBJ2-1; D possibly corresponds to TRBD2 (6 bases). Trimming took 3 bases from V and 6 from J, leaving 10 bases between them. The CDR3 is made up of 13 amino acids. Germline CDR1 is SGHDT and CDR2 is YYEEEE. CDR3 sequence: CASSSGLTNEQFF. The CDR3 region has the DNA TGTGCCAGCAGCTCCGGACTAACCAATGAGCAGTTCTTC.

The chain employs TRBV11-2 and TRBJ2-7, with 7 bases fitting TRBD2. The CDR3 is made up of 14 amino acids. Trimming cost V 5 bases and J 2 bases; bases outside gene matches: 6. Germline-derived CDR1 and CDR2 are SGHAT and FQNNGV. The CDR3 sequence: CASSIGTTPYEQYF. CDR3 DNA: TGTGCCAGCAGCATCGGGACTACGCCCTACGAGCAGTACTTC.

The rearrangement joins TRBV5-1 to TRBJ1-2; tentatively, D is TRBD1 (5 bases). Germline V gene data show CDR1 as SGHRS and CDR2 as YFSETQ. The length of the CDR3 is 14 residues. V shed 0 bases and J shed 5 bases, with 11 bases lying between them. The CDR3 coding sequence is TGCGCCAGCAGCTTGGGGTCCCAGGGATATGGCTACACCTTC. Encoded protein: CASSLGSQGYGYTF.

The chain uses TRBV7-9 and TRBJ1-2; D not certain. Deletions cut 5 bases from V and 4 bases from J, with 20 bases between. Per the germline V gene, CDR1 is SEHNR and CDR2 is FQNEAQ (reference sequence). This CDR3 comprises 16 residues. The CDR3 nucleotides are TGTGCCAGCAGCCCCGAGGGCGGGCGTGCGGTCTATGGCTACACCTTC. It codes for CASSPEGGRAVYGYTF.

This sequence joins TRBV7-2 and TRBJ2-1; possibly TRBD2 for D (5 bases). Germline CDR1 is SGHTA and CDR2 is FQGNSA. The CDR3 is 16 amino acids. Between the trimmed V and J ends, which lost 4 bases and 1 base, there was a span of 14 bases. CDR3 coding DNA: TGTGCCAGCAGCTCTGGGGTCAGCGGATCCTACAATGAGCAGTTCTTC. This encodes CASSSGVSGSYNEQFF.

The chain combines TRBV19 with TRBJ2-7, with a possible D match to TRBD2 (6 bases). Looked up from germline, CDR1 is LNHDA and CDR2 is SQIVND (reference sequence). This CDR3 contains 14 residues. The V gene lost 5 bases and the J gene lost 1 base, with 12 bases spanning the gap. CDR3 sequence (DNA): TGTGCCAGTAGTTCGGGGCGGGGATCCTACGAGCAGTACTTC. Protein: CASSSGRGSYEQYF. The variable domain in full, completed from reference TRBV19 and TRBJ2-7, reads DGGITQSPKYLFRKEGQNVTLSCEQNLNHDAMYWYRQDPGQGLRLIYYSQIVNDFQKGDIAEGYSVSREKKESFPLTVTSAQKNPTAFYLCASSSGRGSYEQYFGPGTRLTVT.

V is TRBV7-6 and J is TRBJ2-2; 8 nucleotides match TRBD2. V lost 6 bases, J lost 1 base, and 7 bases stayed unmatched. The CDR3 is made up of 16 amino acids. Germline V gene data show CDR1 as SGHVS and CDR2 as FNYEAQ. The CDR3 here is CASRPNSGMNTGELFF. CDR3 DNA: TGTGCCAGCAGGCCGAATAGCGGGATGAACACCGGGGAGCTGTTTTTT.

In regard to this clone: The sample has other DNA sequences that encode this CDR3 too. The V gene is TRBV7-2, the J gene TRBJ2-5; unclear D gene. V was clipped by 0 bases and J by 5 bases, with 4 bases between them. Germline CDR1 and CDR2: SGHTA and FQGNSA. The length of the CDR3 is 12 residues. The DNA for the CDR3 is TGTGCCAGCAGCTTAGCGCGGGAGACCCAGTACTTC. Protein product: CASSLARETQYF. The variable domain in full, with the rest retrieved from reference TRBV7-2 and TRBJ2-5, is GAGVSQSPSNKVTEKGKDVELRCDPISGHTALYWYRQSLGQGLEFLIYFQGNSAPDKSGLPSDRFSAERTGGSVSTLTIQRTQQEDSAVYLCASSLARETQYFGPGTRLLVL.

The gene calls are TRBV6-4 and TRBJ2-1; 11 nucleotides line up with TRBD2. V lost 4 bases to trimming and J lost 3 bases; unmatched junction nucleotides: 2. The CDR3 is 15 residues long. Germline assignment: CDR1 MRHNA and CDR2 SNTAGT. This chain's CDR3 is CASSATSGSYNEQFF. CDR3 in DNA: TGTGCCAGCAGTGCCACTAGCGGGAGCTACAATGAGCAGTTCTTC.

This chain uses TRBV10-3 with TRBJ1-1; 7 bases match TRBD1. Looked up from germline, CDR1 is ENHRY and CDR2 is SYGVKD. Trimming at V came to 6 bases and at J to 0 bases, leaving 4 bases not matched to a gene. This CDR3 region has 14 residues. CDR3 residues: CAISPGQLNTEAFF. The DNA of the CDR3 is TGTGCCATCAGCCCGGGACAGTTGAACACTGAAGCTTTCTTT.

The chain joins TRBV24-1 to TRBJ2-1; a possible D gene is TRBD1 (5 bases). V gave up 8 bases and J gave up 5 bases, with 12 bases separating them. In germline, CDR1 is KGHDR, CDR2 SFDVKD. The CDR3 consists of 13 residues. The CDR3 loop reads CATISDRNNEQFF. Written as DNA, the CDR3 is TGTGCCACCATCTCCGACAGAAACAATGAGCAGTTCTTC.

The CDR3 bases are TGTGCCAGCATGAATTCGGGACAGGGAATCACTGAAGCTTTCTTT. Translated: CASMNSGQGITEAFF. The rearrangement links TRBV27 to TRBJ1-1; TRBD1 matches at 9 bases. The CDR3 runs 15 residues. Germline trimming cut 7 bases from V and 4 bases from J; bases unmatched to any gene: 10. Germline V gene lookup returns CDR1 MNHEY and CDR2 SMNVEV (reference sequence).

Note on this clone: Its ends do not fully match the called genes, so a read error is possible. The chain carries TRBV7-7 and TRBJ2-1; 7 nucleotides agree with TRBD2. The CDR3 is 15 residues long. Germline V gives CDR1 SSHAT, CDR2 FNYEAQ (reference sequence). The CDR3 spells CASSMTGGSYNEQFF. In DNA form, the CDR3 reads TGTGCTAGCAGCATGACGGGGGGCTCCTACAATGAGCAGTTCTTC.

This clone was picked up one time. The chain combines TRBV6-5 with TRBJ1-1, with 9 bases matching TRBD1. This CDR3 comprises 15 residues. Germline CDR1 is MNHEY and CDR2 is SVGAGI. J lost 3 bases, V lost 3 bases, and 5 bases had no gene match. CDR3 nucleotide sequence: TGTGCCAGCAGTTATTCCGGGACAGGGCACACTGAAGCTTTCTTT. Translating gives CASSYSGTGHTEAFF.

V usage is TRBV28 and J usage is TRBJ1-2; no clear D. With 6 bases removed from V and 2 bases from J, the gap between germline ends came to 13 bases. Germline V lookup: CDR1 MDHEN, CDR2 SYDVKM. CDR3 length equals 14 residues. CDR3 sequence: CASSPLGGNYGYTF. The CDR3 nucleotides are TGTGCCAGCAGCCCTTTAGGCGGGAACTATGGCTACACCTTC.

The V and J genes are TRBV28 and TRBJ1-1; maybe TRBD1 (5 bases). The length of the CDR3 is 15 residues. The V end was cut by 4 bases, the J end by 4 bases, with 16 bases between. Germline V gives CDR1 MDHEN, CDR2 SYDVKM. CDR3 DNA sequence: TGTGCCAGCAGTTCCCCCGGAGGCGGGACCACTGAAGCTTTCTTT. It specifies CASSSPGGGTTEAFF.

The chain uses TRBV6-4 and TRBJ2-7, with 11 bases fitting TRBD2. The germline V gene has CDR1 MRHNA and CDR2 SNTAGT. V lost 5 bases, J lost 5 bases, and 5 bases stayed unmatched. This CDR3 is built from 14 residues. The CDR3 DNA sequence: TGTGCCAGCAGTCCACTAGCGGGGGCCCACGAGCAGTACTTC. It codes for CASSPLAGAHEQYF.

The chain combines TRBV28 with TRBJ2-7, with 7 bases fitting TRBD2. The germline gives CDR1 MDHEN, CDR2 SYDVKM. V lost 5 bases, J lost 3 bases, and 7 bases stayed unmatched. The CDR3 runs to 14 residues. CDR3 protein: CASSATSDLYEQYF. For the CDR3, the DNA is TGTGCCAGCAGTGCCACTAGCGACCTCTACGAGCAGTACTTC. Combining the CDR3 with reference TRBV28 and TRBJ2-7 gives the whole variable domain DVKVTQSSRYLVKRTGEKVFLECVQDMDHENMFWYRQDPGLGLRLIYFSYDVKMKEKGDIPEGYSVSREKKERFSLILESASTNQTSMYLCASSATSDLYEQYFGPGTRLTVT.